The rows below give T cell receptor beta chains drawn from one sample of a study of type 1 regulatory T cells. For these TCRs, the target antigens are not known. TCRdb passed the reads through MiXCR, listing each CDR3 protein once. The sample holds about 59,000 distinct CDR3 sequences, 60% to 80% seen once. The material sequenced was cultured non-Tr1 T cells, either the whole culture or a sorted T cell fraction (not recorded which). Every receptor here comes from a human donor in good health. The CDR3 runs from the conserved cysteine through the conserved F or W. Each record gives: V gene, D gene, clone size, J gene, CDR3 protein, CDR3 DNA. The D gene is left open where the match is weak. Clone size is given for some rows only: seen once, a few or many times, or a class if the clone is expanded.

TRBV3-1,.,.,TRBJ2-3,CASSPRLPTDTQYF,TGTGCCAGCAGCCCCCGACTACCCACAGATACGCAGTATTTT
TRBV4-3,.,once,TRBJ2-5,CASSQDMRGVTQYF,TGCGCCAGCAGCCAAGATATGAGAGGGGTGACCCAGTACTTC
TRBV9,TRBD1,.,TRBJ2-5,CASSSRDRVGETQYF,TGTGCCAGCAGCTCCCGGGACAGGGTAGGAGAGACCCAGTACTTC
TRBV28,.,once,TRBJ2-4,CASKVSGMIARAKNIQYF,TGTGCCAGCAAGGTGTCAGGGATGATAGCGCGAGCCAAAAACATTCAGTACTTC
TRBV7-2,TRBD1,.,TRBJ2-7,CASSSGGQALGEQYF,TGTGCCAGCAGCTCAGGGGGACAGGCCTTAGGAGAGCAGTACTTC
TRBV29-1,.,.,TRBJ1-1,CSVEGRMNTEAFF,TGCAGCGTGGAGGGACGGATGAACACTGAAGCTTTCTTT
TRBV6-1,.,.,TRBJ2-1,CASSENYNEQFF,TGTGCCAGCAGTGAAAATTACAATGAGCAGTTCTTC
TRBV9,TRBD2,few,TRBJ2-1,CASSVAVGSGADEQFF,TGTGCCAGCAGCGTAGCGGTCGGGAGCGGGGCGGATGAGCAGTTCTTC
TRBV20-1,.,.,TRBJ1-2,CSAREPRFGGVGYTF,TGCAGTGCTAGAGAACCACGCTTTGGCGGTGTTGGCTACACCTTC
TRBV6-1,.,.,TRBJ2-1,CASTTKFNEQFF,TGTGCCAGCACAACGAAGTTCAATGAGCAGTTCTTC
TRBV11-1,TRBD2,.,TRBJ2-2,CASSFLRTSGTIGTGELFF,TGTGCCAGCAGCTTCCTTAGGACTAGCGGGACTATCGGCACCGGGGAGCTGTTTTTT
TRBV11-2,TRBD2,.,TRBJ2-1,CASSLLPTSGVREQFF,TGTGCCAGCAGCTTACTACCCACTAGCGGGGTTCGTGAGCAGTTCTTC
TRBV5-1,TRBD2,.,TRBJ2-7,CASSPGAGGEQYF,TGCGCCAGCAGCCCCGGGGCGGGAGGCGAGCAGTACTTC
TRBV29-1,.,.,TRBJ2-7,CSVPGIYEQYF,TGCAGCGTCCCAGGAATCTACGAGCAGTACTTC
TRBV7-2,TRBD2,.,TRBJ2-1,CASSVRGTSLFNEQFF,TGTGCCAGCAGCGTCCGCGGGACTAGCCTCTTTAATGAGCAGTTCTTC
TRBV20-1,.,.,TRBJ1-3,CSARVSQGKHSGNTIYF,TGCAGTGCTAGAGTATCCCAGGGGAAGCACTCTGGAAACACCATATATTTT
TRBV7-8,.,.,TRBJ2-3,CASSSLTDTQYF,TGTGCCAGCAGCTCCTTGACAGATACGCAGTATTTT
TRBV9,.,few,TRBJ2-3,CASSPGGGFTDTQYF,TGTGCCAGCAGCCCAGGGGGAGGATTCACAGATACGCAGTATTTT
TRBV9,.,.,TRBJ2-3,CASSVSGPSTDTQYF,TGTGCCAGCAGCGTTTCGGGGCCCAGCACAGATACGCAGTATTTT
TRBV28,.,once,TRBJ2-7,CASSADREQRFYEQYF,TGTGCCAGCAGTGCGGACCGGGAACAGCGGTTCTACGAGCAGTACTTC
TRBV29-1,.,few,TRBJ1-3,CSALTPGPRFGNTIYF,TGCAGCGCCCTTACTCCCGGCCCCCGGTTCGGAAACACCATATATTTT
TRBV27,.,once,TRBJ1-6,CASSRQRNSPLHF,TGTGCCAGCAGTCGACAGAGAAATTCACCCCTCCACTTT
TRBV10-1,TRBD1,.,TRBJ2-7,CASSRDRAYEQYF,TGCGCCAGCAGCCGGGACAGGGCCTACGAGCAGTACTTC
TRBV4-2,TRBD1,few,TRBJ2-5,CASSQDLVRGLQETQYF,TGTGCCAGCAGCCAAGATCTAGTCAGGGGGCTCCAAGAGACCCAGTACTTC
TRBV20-1,.,few,TRBJ1-1,CSARDLSGFNGNTEAFF,TGCAGTGCTAGAGATCTGTCGGGTTTTAACGGAAACACTGAAGCTTTCTTT
TRBV5-1,.,.,TRBJ2-7,CASSTLVPGDYEQYF,TGCGCCAGCAGTACGCTAGTCCCTGGTGATTACGAGCAGTACTTC
TRBV6-6,.,.,TRBJ1-1,CASSYRAGSNVAEAFF,TGTGCCAGCAGTTATCGGGCAGGGTCTAATGTGGCTGAAGCTTTCTTT
TRBV12-3/TRBV12-4,TRBD2,.,TRBJ2-1,CASTSGYNEQFF,TGTGCCAGCACTAGCGGTTACAATGAGCAGTTCTTC
TRBV7-2,TRBD2,once,TRBJ2-7,CASSSTPGLVEQYF,TGTGCCAGCAGCTCTACCCCGGGACTAGTAGAGCAGTACTTC
TRBV7-2,.,few,TRBJ1-2,CASSLVASAPNF,TGTGCCAGCAGCTTAGTCGCGTCGGCGCCAAACTTC
TRBV3-1,TRBD1,medium-sized,TRBJ2-7,CASSQQGAHGEQYF,TGTGCCAGCAGTCAACAGGGGGCCCATGGGGAGCAGTACTTC
TRBV5-1,.,.,TRBJ1-1,CASSGSGAAEAFF,TGCGCCAGCAGCGGGTCAGGGGCGGCTGAAGCTTTCTTT
TRBV9,TRBD2,.,TRBJ2-1,CASSFSGTGVLAGANEQFF,TGTGCCAGCAGCTTTTCCGGGACAGGAGTGCTAGCGGGGGCGAATGAGCAGTTCTTC
TRBV2,TRBD1,many,TRBJ2-2,CASSELDRASGELFF,TGTGCCAGCAGTGAATTGGACAGGGCTTCCGGGGAGCTGTTTTTT
TRBV3-1,TRBD1,once,TRBJ2-3,CASSDRAYADTQYF,TGTGCCAGCAGTGACAGGGCATACGCAGATACGCAGTATTTT
TRBV6-5,TRBD1,.,TRBJ1-2,CASGGTGSNYGYTF,TGTGCCAGCGGTGGGACAGGTTCTAACTATGGCTACACCTTC
TRBV24-1,.,.,TRBJ2-1,CATSDLRREQFF,TGTGCCACCAGTGATTTACGGCGGGAGCAGTTCTTC
TRBV6-1,TRBD2,.,TRBJ2-3,CASSRTRTSTDTQYF,TGTGCCAGCAGCCGGACTAGAACTAGCACAGATACGCAGTATTTT
TRBV4-2,.,few,TRBJ2-5,CASSQEFGVPYQETQYF,TGTGCCAGCAGCCAAGAGTTTGGGGTACCGTACCAAGAGACCCAGTACTTC
TRBV7-2,.,.,TRBJ1-4,CASSPRGDPFNEKLFF,TGTGCCAGCAGTCCCCGGGGGGACCCCTTTAATGAAAAACTGTTTTTT
TRBV20-1,TRBD2,.,TRBJ2-7,CSASRLAGSEQYF,TGCAGTGCTAGCCGCCTAGCGGGGTCCGAGCAGTACTTC
TRBV20-1,TRBD2,.,TRBJ2-1,CSASLAEEQFF,TGCAGTGCTAGCCTAGCGGAAGAGCAGTTCTTC
TRBV7-8,TRBD1,.,TRBJ2-3,CASTTGTAYTDTQYF,TGTGCCAGCACTACCGGGACAGCCTACACAGATACGCAGTATTTT
TRBV6-6,.,.,TRBJ2-1,CASSVSLVLLGYNEQFF,TGTGCCAGCAGTGTCTCACTCGTCCTTCTCGGCTACAATGAGCAGTTCTTC
TRBV4-1,TRBD1,few,TRBJ1-4,CASSQWTGINEKLFF,TGCGCCAGCAGCCAGTGGACAGGGATTAATGAAAAACTGTTTTTT
TRBV2,.,.,TRBJ2-2,CASRSTVESGELFF,TGTGCCAGCAGGTCCACAGTAGAGTCCGGGGAGCTGTTTTTT